Listed here are 22 T cell receptor beta chains from one sample, sequenced in a study of shared clonotypes between healthy human individuals. Libraries were prepared by immunoSEQ multiplex PCR; TCRdb keeps only in-frame clonotypes and omits some of them. The sample contains roughly 520,000 clones, around 95% of which appear only once. Sequencing used naive CD4+ T cells sorted from blood. Subset described: CD45RA+ positively selected. The source is a woman in her twenties or thirties in good health.

The chain links TRBV28 to TRBJ2-7; no firm D call. CDR1 MDHEN and CDR2 SYDVKM come from the germline V gene. This CDR3 contains 16 residues. Trimming removed 7 bases at V and 0 bases at J, with 19 bases between. DNA for the CDR3: TGTGCCAGCACCTTCCCCCGGACGGAGACCTCCTACGAGCAGTACTTC. Translating it yields CASTFPRTETSYEQYF.

The gene calls are TRBV5-1 and TRBJ1-3; no reliable D call. The CDR3 has 15 residues. Germline-derived CDR1 and CDR2 are SGHRS and YFSETQ. Trimming took 0 bases from V and 0 from J, leaving 7 bases between them. CDR3 bases: TGCGCCAGCAGCTTGGCCTCGGGCTCTGGAAACACCATATATTTT. Protein: CASSLASGSGNTIYF.

The rearrangement uses TRBV19 and TRBJ1-3; D may be TRBD1 (5 bases). Deletions cut 3 bases from V and 2 bases from J, with 11 bases between. CDR3 length: 15 amino acids. Germline CDR1 and CDR2: LNHDA and SQIVND (reference sequence). The CDR3 spells CASSILGGAGNTIYF. CDR3 bases: TGTGCCAGTAGTATTCTCGGGGGAGCTGGAAACACCATATATTTT.

The gene calls are TRBV28 and TRBJ1-1; tentative D call: TRBD1 (6 bases). The CDR3 has 13 residues. CDR1 and CDR2 (germline): MDHEN, SYDVKM. Trimming pared 9 bases from V and 0 bases from J, leaving 11 bases between. The CDR3 region is CASTGGMNTEAFF. The DNA of the CDR3 is TGTGCCAGTACGGGGGGCATGAACACTGAAGCTTTCTTT.

The chain is built from TRBV7-2 and TRBJ1-1; 9 nucleotides agree with TRBD1. CDR3 length equals 13 residues. CDR1 and CDR2 (germline): SGHTA, FQGNSA. The ends lost 5 bases at V and 8 bases at J; junction bases unmatched: 6. CDR3 in DNA: TGTGCCAGCAGCCGGGGGACAGGGCTCGAAGCTTTCTTT. Translating it yields CASSRGTGLEAFF.

The rearrangement joins TRBV19 to TRBJ1-5; D is unclear. Germline V gene sequence: CDR1 LNHDA, CDR2 SQIVND (reference sequence). This CDR3 is built from 14 residues. Trimming removed 1 base from V and 0 bases from J, with 4 bases in between. CDR3 coding DNA: TGTGCCAGTAGTATAGTAGGTAGCAATCAGCCCCAGCATTTT. Encoded protein: CASSIVGSNQPQHF.

The chain uses TRBV7-2 and TRBJ1-5; no definite D call. This CDR3 comprises 12 residues. Germline V gene data show CDR1 as SGHTA and CDR2 as FQGNSA. V was trimmed by 3 bases and J by 4 bases, leaving 4 bases between them. Here the CDR3 reads CASSFANQPQHF. DNA for the CDR3: TGTGCCAGCAGCTTCGCGAATCAGCCCCAGCATTTT.

The rearrangement links TRBV12-5 to TRBJ2-1, with D possibly called TRBD1 or TRBD2 (5 bases each). Deletions cut 0 bases from V and 1 base from J, with 25 bases between. The CDR3 consists of 21 residues. Germline values: CDR1 LGHNT, CDR2 FRNRAP. The CDR3 nucleotides read TGTGCTAGTGGTTTGGTACCATCACTAGGGGTAAGGGAAAGTTCCTACAATGAGCAGTTCTTC. It codes for CASGLVPSLGVRESSYNEQFF.

This clone was observed once. V gene TRBV5-1 combines with J gene TRBJ2-7; 8 bases agree with TRBD1. The ends lost 2 bases at V and 7 bases at J; junction bases unmatched: 8. Looked up from germline, CDR1 is SGHRS and CDR2 is YFSETQ. The CDR3 is made up of 14 amino acids. The CDR3 sequence is CASSLGQGAREQYF. DNA for the CDR3: TGCGCCAGCAGCTTAGGGCAGGGGGCTAGAGAGCAGTACTTC.

Comments on this clone: This CDR3 is also generated by other DNA sequences in the sample. The V call is TRBV5-1, the J call TRBJ1-1; the match to TRBD1 covers 8 bases. This CDR3 has 14 amino acids. CDR1 is SGHRS, CDR2 YFSETQ, per germline. Trimming took 4 bases from V and 2 from J; bases not matched to a gene: 4. The CDR3 here is CASSVDRVNTEAFF. Written as DNA, the CDR3 is TGCGCCAGCAGCGTGGACAGGGTCAACACTGAAGCTTTCTTT.

V and J are TRBV28 and TRBJ1-3; D is unresolved. Trimming took 5 bases from V and 4 from J, leaving 12 bases between them. The CDR3 runs 14 residues. Germline V gives CDR1 MDHEN, CDR2 SYDVKM. In nucleotides, the CDR3 is TGTGCCAGCAGTCCGACGAGAACGGGAAACACCATATATTTT. Its protein is CASSPTRTGNTIYF.

V usage is TRBV2 and J usage is TRBJ2-5; D remains ambiguous. The CDR3 sequence is 12 residues long. Trimming cost V 5 bases and J 4 bases, with 8 bases left between them. The V gene's germline CDR1 is SNHLY and CDR2 FYNNEI. The DNA for the CDR3 is TGTGCCAGCAGTTACACCTTAGAGACCCAGTACTTC. Translating it yields CASSYTLETQYF.

This clone has only one observation. V gene TRBV29-1 combines with J gene TRBJ2-1, with a possible D match to TRBD2 (6 bases). Deletions cut 6 bases from V and 0 bases from J, with 12 bases between. The CDR3 has 14 residues. Germline assignment: CDR1 SQVTM and CDR2 ANQGSEA. The CDR3 DNA follows: TGCAGCGTCCCTAGCGACAACTCCTACAATGAGCAGTTCTTC. Amino acid sequence: CSVPSDNSYNEQFF.

The chain carries TRBV10-3 and TRBJ1-6; TRBD1 matches at 7 bases. The trim removed 6 bases at V and 7 bases at J, leaving 6 bases unmatched. Germline CDR1 ENHRY, CDR2 SYGVKD. The CDR3 spans 14 residues. The CDR3: CAIRLGQTNSPLHF. The DNA for the CDR3 is TGTGCCATCAGATTGGGACAGACAAATTCACCCCTCCACTTT.

CDR3 amino acids: CARFIRDTSYEQYF. The CDR3 DNA is TGCGCCAGATTTATCCGGGACACCTCCTACGAGCAGTACTTC. The chain combines TRBV10-1 with TRBJ2-7, with D possibly being TRBD1 (6 bases). Trimming removed 9 bases from V and 0 bases from J, with 15 bases in between. Germline V gene sequence: CDR1 WNHNN, CDR2 SYGVQD (reference sequence). This CDR3 region has 14 residues.

This clone was seen once. The J gene is TRBJ2-1, the V gene TRBV30; TRBD2 matches 10 bases. The CDR3 is made up of 15 amino acids. V lost 2 bases and J lost 7; bases outside the gene matches: 8. Germline lookup yields CDR1 GTSNPN and CDR2 SVGIG (reference sequence). The CDR3: CAWSMGLARMNEQFF. The DNA of the CDR3 is TGTGCCTGGAGTATGGGACTAGCGAGGATGAATGAGCAGTTCTTC.

This sequence joins TRBV6-4 and TRBJ2-3, with D possibly called TRBD1 or TRBD2 (5 bases each). V dropped 3 bases and J dropped 4 bases, with 14 bases sitting between them. Germline CDR1 is MRHNA and CDR2 is SNTAGT. The CDR3 is made up of 15 amino acids. CDR3 sequence (DNA): TGTGCCAGCAGTGATTCGACGAGGGGTTCAGATACGCAGTATTTT. Residues: CASSDSTRGSDTQYF.

The genes are TRBV10-3 and TRBJ2-1, with 10 positions matching TRBD2. The CDR3 has 14 residues. The germline gives CDR1 ENHRY, CDR2 SYGVKD. With 5 bases clipped from V and 9 bases from J, the junction kept 7 bases outside the gene matches. Written as DNA, the CDR3 is TGTGCCATCAGTACTGGGACTAGCGAAGGTGAGCAGTTCTTC. It translates to CAISTGTSEGEQFF.

The chain links TRBV28 to TRBJ2-7, with D perhaps TRBD1 (5 bases). Germline values: CDR1 MDHEN, CDR2 SYDVKM. The CDR3 is 14 amino acids. The ends were cut back, 6 bases at V and 1 base at J, with 13 bases in the middle. For the CDR3, the DNA is TGTGCCAGCAGGTTCCAGGGAACTTCCTACGAGCAGTACTTC. It is translated as CASRFQGTSYEQYF.

The gene calls are TRBV7-7 and TRBJ2-1; 14 nucleotides align to TRBD2. The CDR3 extends over 17 amino acids. V gave up 6 bases and J gave up 4 bases; unmatched junction bases: 8. Germline loops: CDR1 SSHAT, CDR2 FNYEAQ (reference sequence). DNA for the CDR3: TGTGCCAGCAGTCCCGGACTAGCGGGAGGTGTATACAATGAGCAGTTCTTC. This codes for CASSPGLAGGVYNEQFF.

J is TRBJ2-5 and V is TRBV7-9; no clear D. Germline V gene sequence: CDR1 SEHNR, CDR2 FQNEAQ (reference sequence). The CDR3 runs 13 residues. The ends were cut back, 1 base at V and 5 bases at J, with 8 bases in the middle. CDR3 coding DNA: TGTGCCAGCAGCTTAGGGAGTCTGGAGACCCAGTACTTC. This translates into CASSLGSLETQYF.

This clone was seen once. V and J are TRBV9 and TRBJ2-7; perhaps TRBD1 as D (5 bases). CDR3 length: 11 residues. CDR1 is SGDLS and CDR2 is YYNGEE in the germline V gene. Trimming cost V 4 bases and J 5 bases, with 7 bases left between them. In DNA, the CDR3 is TGTGCCAGCAGCCAGGGAAACGAGCAGTACTTC. Protein: CASSQGNEQYF.